The clone carrying this T cell receptor beta chain was picked up many times. The antigen is unknown. With iRepertoire HTBI primers and Arm-PCR of CDR3 regions, TCR beta libraries were built. TCRdb reanalysed the multiplex PCR reads using MiXCR and keeps one entry per CDR3 protein. This sample yields fewer than 550,000 distinct CDR3 sequences, of which about 15% are seen a single time; about 23% belongs to the top ten. Described time point: newly diagnosed GD, antithyroid drugs for less than 3 months. Construction of the TCR library relied on RNA isolated from PBMCs. A peripheral blood sample, about 9.4 milliliters in volume, was drawn into EDTA tubes. This CDR3 comprises 14 residues. The V end was cut by 7 bases, the J end by 1 base, with 13 bases between. This sample is part of a study of regulatory T cells in long-lasting Graves disease. Study-level findings and limits: Not thyroid tissue but only peripheral blood was studied.

The sample was also reused in another study, on T cells in Graves' hyperthyroidism and ophthalmopathy.

This chain uses TRBV12-3 or TRBV12-4 with TRBJ2-5; D possibly corresponds to TRBD1 (5 bases). The material sequenced was peripheral blood mononuclear cells (PBMCs), taken at new diagnosis, from a patient treated with antithyroid drugs. The clonotype comes from a woman aged 18 to 35 with Graves disease. CDR3 in amino acids: CASTKGTGQETQYF. DNA of the CDR3: TGTGCCAGCACCAAAGGTACAGGCCAAGAGACCCAGTACTTC.